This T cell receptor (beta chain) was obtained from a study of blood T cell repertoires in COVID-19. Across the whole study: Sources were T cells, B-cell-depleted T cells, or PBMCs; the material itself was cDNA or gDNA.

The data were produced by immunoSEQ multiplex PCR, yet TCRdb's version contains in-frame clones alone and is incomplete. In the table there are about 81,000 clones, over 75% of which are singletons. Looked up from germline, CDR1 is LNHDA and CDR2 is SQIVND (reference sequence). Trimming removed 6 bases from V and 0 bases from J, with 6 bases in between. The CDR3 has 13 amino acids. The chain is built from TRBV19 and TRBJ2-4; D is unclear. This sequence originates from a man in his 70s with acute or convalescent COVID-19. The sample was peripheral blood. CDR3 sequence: CASRQLAKNIQYF. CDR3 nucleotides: TGTGCCAGTAGACAGTTAGCCAAAAACATTCAGTACTTC. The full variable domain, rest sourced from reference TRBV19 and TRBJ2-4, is DGGITQSPKYLFRKEGQNVTLSCEQNLNHDAMYWYRQDPGQGLRLIYYSQIVNDFQKGDIAEGYSVSREKKESFPLTVTSAQKNPTAFYLCASRQLAKNIQYFGAGTRLSVL.